This T cell receptor (beta chain) came from a study of blood T cell repertoires in COVID-19. The assay was immunoSEQ multiplex PCR, and TCRdb's table has in-frame clones only and misses some. The sample shows 120,000 or so clones, around 81% of them seen only once. The sample comprised peripheral blood. This clonotype was sampled from a man between 65 and 80 years old with acute or convalescent COVID-19.

CDR3 DNA sequence: TGTGCCAGCAGCCCGGCGACTAGCGGGGGATACAATGAGCAGTTCTTC. Its translation is CASSPATSGGYNEQFF. The gene calls are TRBV3-1 (or the pseudogene TRBV3-2) and TRBJ2-1; 12 bases map to TRBD2. The V segment lost 4 bases and the J segment 4 bases; nucleotides outside the gene matches: 5. The germline V gene has CDR1 LGHDT and CDR2 YNNKEL (reference sequence). The CDR3 runs to 16 residues.